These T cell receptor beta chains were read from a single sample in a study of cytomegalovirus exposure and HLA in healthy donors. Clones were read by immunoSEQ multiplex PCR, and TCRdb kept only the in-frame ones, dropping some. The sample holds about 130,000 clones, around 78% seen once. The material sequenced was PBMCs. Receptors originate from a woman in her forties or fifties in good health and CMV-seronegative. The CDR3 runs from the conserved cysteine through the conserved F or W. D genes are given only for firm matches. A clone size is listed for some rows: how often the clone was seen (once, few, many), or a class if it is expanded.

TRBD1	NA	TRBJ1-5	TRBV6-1	CATHTTGSQPQHF	TGTGCCACCCATACGACAGGGAGTCAGCCCCAGCATTTT
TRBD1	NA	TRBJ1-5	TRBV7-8	CASSDRGPRNQPQHF	TGTGCCAGCAGCGACAGGGGTCCCCGCAATCAGCCCCAGCATTTT
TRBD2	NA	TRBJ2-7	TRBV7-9	CASSSGGPPVISYEQYF	TGTGCCAGCAGCTCGGGGGGGCCGCCGGTAATCTCCTACGAGCAGTACTTC
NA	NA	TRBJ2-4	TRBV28	CASSLHGGAKNIQYF	TGTGCCAGCAGTTTACACGGGGGAGCCAAAAACATTCAGTACTTC
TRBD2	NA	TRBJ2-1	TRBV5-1	CASSWGLAGEGGEQFF	TGCGCCAGCAGCTGGGGACTAGCGGGGGAAGGGGGTGAGCAGTTCTTC
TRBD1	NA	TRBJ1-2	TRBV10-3	CAISESDRAVRGYTF	TGTGCCATCAGTGAGTCGGACAGGGCAGTGCGCGGCTACACCTTC
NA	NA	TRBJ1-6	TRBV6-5	CASSYLRGGDSPLHF	TGTGCCAGCAGTTATTTAAGGGGGGGCGATTCACCCCTCCACTTT
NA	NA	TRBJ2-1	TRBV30	CAWSSGIDEQFF	TGTGCCTGGAGCTCGGGGATTGATGAGCAGTTCTTC
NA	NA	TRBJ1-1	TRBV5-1	CASTRGDGAEAFF	TGCGCCAGCACCCGGGGGGACGGCGCTGAAGCTTTCTTT
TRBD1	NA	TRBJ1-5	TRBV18	CASSPRGQESNQPQHF	TGTGCCAGCTCACCGAGGGGACAGGAGAGCAATCAGCCCCAGCATTTT
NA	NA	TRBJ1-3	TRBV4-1	CASSQDLGDGNTIYF	TGCGCCAGCAGCCAAGATCTAGGGGATGGAAACACCATATATTTT
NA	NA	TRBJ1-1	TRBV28	CASRVGGGHLNTEAFF	TGTGCCAGCAGAGTGGGGGGGGGCCACCTGAACACTGAAGCTTTCTTT
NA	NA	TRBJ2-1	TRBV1	CTSSPPRGPYNEQFF	TGCACCAGCAGCCCCCCGCGGGGTCCCTACAATGAGCAGTTCTTC
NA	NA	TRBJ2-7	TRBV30	CAWSPSREQYF	TGTGCCTGGAGTCCCTCTAGAGAGCAGTACTTC
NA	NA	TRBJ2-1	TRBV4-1	CASSQLGRSYNEQFF	TGCGCCAGCAGCCAGCTCGGGAGATCCTACAATGAGCAGTTCTTC
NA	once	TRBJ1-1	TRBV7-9	CASSLKGSDSMNTEAFF	TGTGCCAGCAGCTTAAAGGGGTCGGACAGCATGAACACTGAAGCTTTCTTT
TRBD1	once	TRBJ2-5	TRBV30	CAWEGTVYQETQYF	TGTGCCTGGGAGGGGACAGTGTACCAAGAGACCCAGTACTTC
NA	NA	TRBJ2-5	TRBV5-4	CASSFTGSQETQYF	TGTGCCAGCAGCTTTACCGGGAGCCAAGAGACCCAGTACTTC
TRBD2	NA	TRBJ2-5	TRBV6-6	CASSLTGLAGSETQYF	TGTGCCAGCAGCCTCACTGGACTAGCGGGATCAGAGACCCAGTACTTC
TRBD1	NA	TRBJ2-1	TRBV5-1	CASSSEAGTAYNEQFF	TGCGCCAGCAGCTCAGAAGCCGGGACAGCCTACAATGAGCAGTTCTTC
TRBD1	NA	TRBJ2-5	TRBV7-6	CASSQPGQGARETQYF	TGTGCCAGCAGCCAACCGGGACAGGGGGCGCGAGAGACCCAGTACTTC
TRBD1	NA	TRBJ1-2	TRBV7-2	CASRPDRGFSGYTF	TGTGCCAGCAGACCGGACAGGGGATTTAGCGGCTACACCTTC